The table lists the clone carrying this T cell receptor (beta chain) with many counts. This record comes from a study of T cells in Graves' hyperthyroidism and ophthalmopathy. The CDR3 covers 14 residues. CDR1 and CDR2 from the germline V gene are MNHNS and SASEGT. V dropped 6 bases and J dropped 6; count of bases not matched to a gene: 5. TCR beta CDR3 regions were amplified from RNA. The TCR CDR3 first-round RT-PCR relied on the HTBI primer set. TCRdb reprocessed the multiplex PCR reads with MiXCR, giving one entry per CDR3 protein. The data contain approximately 400,000 distinct CDR3 sequences, more than 15% of them singletons. The patients, who ranged from 18 to 65 in age, presented with newly diagnosed hyperthyroidism lasting under 2 months.

The chain combines TRBV6-1 with TRBJ2-5, with 12 positions matching TRBD1. This clonotype was sampled from a woman aged 18 to 35 with Graves' hyperthyroidism that later progressed to Graves' ophthalmopathy. The sample comprised blood. Here the CDR3 DNA reads TGTGCCAGCAGACCGGGACAGGGGGCGAAGACCCAGTACTTC. Protein: CASRPGQGAKTQYF.